These 31 T cell receptor beta chains originate from one sample sequenced in a study of blood T cells in healthy people across ages. For the second PCR, which ran for about 7 to 11 cycles, a sample-barcoded 5' primer and a J-beta primer mix were used. MiXCR was run by TCRdb on the 5' RACE reads, yielding one entry per CDR3 protein. Of around 800,000 distinct CDR3 sequences in the sample, 60% to 80% were seen once. Sequencing was done on a sample of blood. These receptors were taken from a man aged 25-40 years in good health.

This clonotype has more than one count but fewer than ten. This chain uses TRBV6-2 or TRBV6-3 with TRBJ1-5; 8 positions match TRBD1. CDR1 is MNHEY, CDR2 SVGEGT, per germline. This CDR3 spans 15 amino acids. V lost 6 bases to trimming and J lost 4 bases; unmatched junction nucleotides: 8. This chain's CDR3 is CASRSGTGNNQPQHF. Here the CDR3 DNA reads TGTGCCAGCAGATCCGGGACAGGAAATAATCAGCCCCAGCATTTT.

J is TRBJ2-1 and V is TRBV9; the D is unclear. The CDR3 extends over 14 amino acids. Germline V gives CDR1 SGDLS, CDR2 YYNGEE. Trimming removed 0 bases at V and 10 bases at J, with 14 bases between. The CDR3 DNA reads TGTGCCAGCAGCGTAGTATACGACCTCGGGGAGCAGTTCTTC. Protein sequence: CASSVVYDLGEQFF.

The CDR3 reads CASSLVGRLRGNSPLHF. The DNA of the CDR3 is TGTGCCAGCAGCTTAGTCGGCAGGCTGAGGGGAAATTCACCCCTCCACTTT. The rearrangement uses TRBV7-2 and TRBJ1-6; TRBD1 might be the D (5 bases). V lost 1 base and J 7 bases, leaving 17 bases between the germline ends. The CDR3 sequence is 17 residues long. From germline, CDR1 is SGHTA and CDR2 FQGNSA.

The chain has TRBV27 and TRBJ2-4; 11 bases are shared with TRBD2. The end of the DNA fits TRBJ2-5 better, so the J call may be wrong. The CDR3 has 17 amino acids. CDR1 and CDR2 (germline): MNHEY, SMNVEV (reference sequence). The CDR3 DNA follows: TGTGCCAGCAGTTCCCTCCCCCTTAGCGGGGGGGAAGAGACCCAGTACTTC. Translated: CASSSLPLSGGEETQYF.

V gene TRBV5-1 combines with J gene TRBJ2-3; 8 positions match TRBD2. Trimming at V came to 4 bases and at J to 1 base, leaving 11 bases not matched to a gene. There are 17 residues in the CDR3. CDR1 is SGHRS and CDR2 is YFSETQ in the germline V gene. The CDR3 DNA follows: TGCGCCAGCAGCCCCTACGGTGGTAGCGGGGGCACAGATACGCAGTATTTT. Amino acid sequence: CASSPYGGSGGTDTQYF.

V gene TRBV11-2 combines with J gene TRBJ2-4, with D unresolved. TRBJ2-7 matches the DNA end more closely, so the J call is doubtful. The CDR3 has 14 amino acids. Germline CDR1 reads SGHAT; CDR2 reads FQNNGV. Written as DNA, the CDR3 is TGTGCCAGCAGCTTTGGCTCGGGTCTCGACGAGCAGTACTTC. This sequence encodes CASSFGSGLDEQYF.

The chain couples TRBV6-5 to TRBJ2-7; 11 positions agree with TRBD2. Germline V gives CDR1 MNHEY, CDR2 SVGAGI. V trimming: 6 bases; J trimming: 2 bases; junction bases outside the gene matches: 6. The CDR3 runs 15 residues. The CDR3 DNA reads TGTGCCAGCAGCGCTAGCGGGGGGAAGGCCTACGAGCAGTACTTC. Translated: CASSASGGKAYEQYF.

The table lists this clonotype with a few counts. The chain links TRBV25-1 to TRBJ1-5; 9 bases agree with TRBD1. Germline V gene data show CDR1 as MGHDK and CDR2 as SYGVNS. There are 15 residues in the CDR3. With V trimmed by 5 bases and J by 1 base, 3 bases remained unmatched. The CDR3 here is CASSSGTGSNQPQHF. CDR3 coding DNA: TGTGCCAGCAGTAGTGGGACAGGGAGCAATCAGCCCCAGCATTTT.

The chain couples TRBV6-2 or TRBV6-3 to TRBJ2-7; D call uncertain. Trimming removed 0 bases from V and 3 bases from J, with 12 bases in between. The germline gives CDR1 MNHEY, CDR2 SVGEGT. This CDR3 spans 15 amino acids. CDR3 sequence (DNA): TGTGCCAGCAGTTACTCTAATAGACATCTCTACGAGCAGTACTTC. This sequence encodes CASSYSNRHLYEQYF.

The V and J genes are TRBV4-3 and TRBJ2-4; D is possibly TRBD1 (7 bases). Germline assignment: CDR1 LGHNA and CDR2 YSLEER. V shed 0 bases and J shed 4 bases, with 13 bases lying between them. The length of the CDR3 is 16 residues. The CDR3 here is CASSQDRAGGKNIQYF. CDR3 in DNA: TGCGCCAGCAGCCAAGATAGGGCAGGGGGGAAAAACATTCAGTACTTC.

This chain connects TRBV20-1 to TRBJ1-1; possibly TRBD1 for D (5 bases). V was trimmed by 0 bases and J by 5 bases, leaving 22 bases between them. This CDR3 is 17 amino acids long. Germline CDR1 DFQATT, CDR2 SNEGSKA (reference sequence). CDR3 coding DNA: TGCAGTGCTAGAGATCTTGGGGACCCAAGACGGGGGACTGAAGCTTTCTTT. Translation gives CSARDLGDPRRGTEAFF.

The chain uses TRBV29-1 and TRBJ1-4; 8 nucleotides align to TRBD1. This CDR3 has 13 residues. Germline V lookup: CDR1 SQVTM, CDR2 ANQGSEA. V dropped 5 bases and J dropped 7; count of bases not matched to a gene: 6. The chain's CDR3 is CSVIDRGTEKLFF. The CDR3 DNA sequence: TGCAGCGTTATAGACAGGGGTACTGAAAAACTGTTTTTT.

This clonotype appeared a few times. V is TRBV6-1 and J is TRBJ2-7; no clear D. This CDR3 is 13 amino acids long. Germline values: CDR1 MNHNS, CDR2 SASEGT. The V end was cut by 7 bases, the J end by 0 bases, with 10 bases between. CDR3 nucleotides: TGTGCCAGCACGGGCCTTAACTCCTACGAGCAGTACTTC. This codes for CASTGLNSYEQYF.

The chain has TRBV30 and TRBJ2-7; D may be TRBD1 (5 bases). The J call may be faulty, since TRBJ2-5 better matches the DNA end. This CDR3 region has 14 residues. Germline CDR1 reads GTSNPN; CDR2 reads SVGIG (reference sequence). The CDR3 DNA sequence: TGTGCCTGGAGCCAAAACAGGTTGGAAGAGACCCAGTACTTC. It specifies CAWSQNRLEETQYF.

This rearrangement joins TRBV3-1 to TRBJ1-6, with D unresolved. Germline values: CDR1 LGHDT, CDR2 YNNKEL (reference sequence). V lost 3 bases, J lost 10 bases, and 13 bases lay in between. This CDR3 is built from 14 residues. The CDR3 is CASSQEGVKSPLHF. CDR3 sequence (DNA): TGTGCCAGCAGCCAGGAAGGAGTCAAGTCACCCCTCCACTTT.

This clonotype showed up just a few times. The chain carries TRBV5-1 and TRBJ2-5; 8 nucleotides agree with TRBD1. Germline V gene sequence: CDR1 SGHRS, CDR2 YFSETQ. The CDR3 loop spans 16 amino acids. With V trimmed by 2 bases and J by 4 bases, 10 bases remained unmatched. CDR3 nucleotides: TGCGCCAGCAGCTTAATCGGACAGGGAATGGCAGAGACCCAGTACTTC. Its translation is CASSLIGQGMAETQYF.

This clonotype was recorded only once. CDR3 sequence reads: CASSLPRDRVRYNEKLFF. The CDR3 region has the DNA TGTGCCAGCAGTTTACCCCGGGACAGGGTGAGGTATAATGAAAAACTGTTTTTT. The chain carries TRBV28 and TRBJ1-4; the match to TRBD1 covers 9 bases. Losses at the gene ends were 2 bases for V and 4 bases for J; bases not matched to a gene: 11. CDR3 length: 18 residues. Germline V CDR1 and CDR2: MDHEN, SYDVKM.

The chain has TRBV18 and TRBJ2-4; the D gene is possibly TRBD2 (5 bases). The CDR3 runs 17 residues. Germline V gene lookup returns CDR1 KGHSH and CDR2 LQKENI. V lost 7 bases and J lost 0, with 19 bases in between. The DNA for the CDR3 is TGTGCCAGCTTACCGGACTCCCCGGGATTAGCCAAAAACATTCAGTACTTC. Translated: CASLPDSPGLAKNIQYF.

This clonotype was counted between two and nine times. The rearrangement joins TRBV3-1 to TRBJ1-2; D may be TRBD1 (5 bases). V dropped 3 bases and J dropped 5 bases, with 16 bases sitting between them. Germline-derived CDR1 and CDR2 are LGHDT and YNNKEL (reference sequence). CDR3 length equals 15 residues. The CDR3 protein is CASSHGRVGGYGYTF. CDR3 DNA: TGTGCCAGCAGCCACGGCAGGGTAGGAGGGTATGGCTACACCTTC.

The gene calls are TRBV5-1 and TRBJ2-3; the D gene is possibly TRBD2 (5 bases). This CDR3 region has 14 residues. Trimming removed 4 bases at V and 2 bases at J, with 11 bases between. CDR1 is SGHRS and CDR2 is YFSETQ in the germline V gene. For the CDR3, the DNA is TGCGCCAGCAGCCCCGGACTGAACACAGATACGCAGTATTTT. It yields the protein CASSPGLNTDTQYF.

The chain has TRBV6-5 and TRBJ1-5, with 7 bases that match TRBD1. With 5 bases clipped from V and 5 bases from J, the junction kept 3 bases outside the gene matches. Germline V gene sequence: CDR1 MNHEY, CDR2 SVGAGI. The CDR3 has 13 residues. The CDR3 DNA follows: TGTGCCAGCAGTGGACAGGTCCATCAGCCCCAGCATTTT. This gives the protein CASSGQVHQPQHF.

CDR3 loop: CASVDSEGLSYEQYF. The CDR3 DNA is TGTGCCAGCGTAGACTCGGAGGGGCTCTCCTACGAGCAGTACTTC. V and J are TRBV6-1 and TRBJ2-7, with a tentative D call TRBD2 (6 bases). V was pared by 8 bases and J by 0 bases, with 17 bases between. The CDR3 has 15 residues. The germline gives CDR1 MNHNS, CDR2 SASEGT.

The chain couples TRBV18 to TRBJ2-2; weak D call: TRBD1 (5 bases). Germline V gene lookup returns CDR1 KGHSH and CDR2 LQKENI. The CDR3 is made up of 16 amino acids. V was trimmed by 2 bases and J by 0 bases, leaving 10 bases between them. CDR3 nucleotides: TGTGCCAGCTCACCAACAGGTTATCCGAACACCGGGGAGCTGTTTTTT. It codes for CASSPTGYPNTGELFF.

This chain connects TRBV27 to TRBJ2-3; 15 nucleotides agree with TRBD2. Germline CDR1 reads MNHEY; CDR2 reads SMNVEV (reference sequence). The length of the CDR3 is 17 residues. The V segment lost 3 bases and the J segment 5 bases; nucleotides outside the gene matches: 6. The CDR3 nucleotides are TGTGCCAGCAGTTTCTGGACTAGCGGGGGGGCGCAAGATACGCAGTATTTT. It yields the protein CASSFWTSGGAQDTQYF.

The DNA of the CDR3 is TGTGCCAGCAGCGGGGGGACAGTAAAAGAGGAGACCCAGTACTTC. It encodes CASSGGTVKEETQYF. This chain uses TRBV7-9 with TRBJ2-5, with D possibly TRBD1 on 7 matching bases. Germline assignment: CDR1 SEHNR and CDR2 FQNEAQ (reference sequence). Trimming removed 5 bases at V and 5 bases at J, with 18 bases between. CDR3 length: 15 residues.

The chain links TRBV4-3 to TRBJ1-2, with D unclear. There are 14 residues in the CDR3. V was trimmed by 0 bases and J by 12 bases, leaving 17 bases between them. Germline values: CDR1 LGHNA, CDR2 YSLEER. CDR3 DNA: TGCGCCAGCAGCCAAGATCTTGGCCTAACGGTTGACACCTTC. This codes for CASSQDLGLTVDTF.

This clonotype was seen a few times. CDR3 amino acids: CASSPFPGGRETQYF. DNA for the CDR3: TGTGCCAGCAGCCCCTTCCCGGGGGGACGAGAGACCCAGTACTTC. The gene calls are TRBV9 and TRBJ2-5, with 7 positions matching TRBD2. The germline V gene has CDR1 SGDLS and CDR2 YYNGEE. With V trimmed by 4 bases and J by 4 bases, 10 bases remained unmatched. The CDR3 consists of 15 residues. Using reference TRBV9 and TRBJ2-5 for the parts outside the CDR3, the full variable domain is DSGVTQTPKHLITATGQRVTLRCSPRSGDLSVYWYQQSLDQGLQFLIQYYNGEERAKGNILERFSAQQFPDLHSELNLSSLELGDSALYFCASSPFPGGRETQYFGPGTRLLVL.

The chain uses TRBV20-1 and TRBJ2-7, with 11 bases aligning to TRBD1. The V gene end was trimmed by 5 bases and the J gene end by 7 bases; junction bases not matched to a gene: 10. The V gene's germline CDR1 is DFQATT and CDR2 SNEGSKA (reference sequence). This CDR3 region has 14 residues. The CDR3, as DNA: TGCAGTGCTCCTGACCGGGACAGGGGGTGTGAGCAGTACTTC. Its translation: CSAPDRDRGCEQYF.

CDR3 sequence reads: CASRGSGQGYGGYTF. The CDR3 DNA is TGTGCCAGCAGAGGCTCGGGACAGGGGTATGGTGGCTACACCTTC. The chain carries TRBV25-1 and TRBJ1-2; 10 bases map to TRBD1. The V segment lost 6 bases and the J segment 7 bases; nucleotides outside the gene matches: 11. The CDR3 sequence is 15 residues long. CDR1 is MGHDK, CDR2 SYGVNS, per germline.

J is TRBJ1-6 and V is TRBV4-2; D gene unclear. Trimming shortened V by 0 bases and J by 10 bases, and 13 bases separated the two germline ends. CDR1 and CDR2 (germline): LGHNA, YNFKEQ. The CDR3 spans 15 residues. As DNA, the CDR3 is TGTGCCAGCAGCCAAGATCAACAGACGGGCTCACCCCTCCACTTT. The encoded protein is CASSQDQQTGSPLHF.

In its sample, this clonotype was seen a few times. The V gene is TRBV10-3, the J gene TRBJ2-7, with D perhaps matching TRBD1 or TRBD2 (5 bases each). Germline CDR1 is ENHRY and CDR2 is SYGVKD. Trimming took off 0 bases at V and 3 bases at J, with 12 bases between the two ends. This CDR3 spans 15 amino acids. CDR3 sequence: CAISESGTLIYEQYF. In DNA form, the CDR3 reads TGTGCCATCAGTGAGTCTGGGACCTTAATCTACGAGCAGTACTTC.